What follows are 18 T cell receptor beta chains derived from one specimen sequenced in a study of response to subunit inactivated influenza vaccine. TCRdb reprocessed the RT-PCR reads with MiXCR, giving one entry per CDR3 protein. The table shows around 650,000 distinct CDR3 sequences, with approximately 15% occurring only once. The specimen comprised PBMCs from blood, sampled less than 13 days after vaccination. These receptors were taken from a man aged 50-60 years who received an inactivated influenza vaccine.

The chain has TRBV20-1 and TRBJ2-5, with D possibly TRBD2 on 5 matching bases. Germline V lookup: CDR1 DFQATT, CDR2 SNEGSKA (reference sequence). The CDR3 has 13 amino acids. V dropped 0 bases and J dropped 9 bases, with 14 bases sitting between them. CDR3 bases: TGCAGTGCTAGAGATCGTAGCGAGCTGGCCCAGTACTTC. This sequence encodes CSARDRSELAQYF.

This clonotype was recorded many times. Written as DNA, the CDR3 is TGCAGTGCTAGAGGGTTCGGGACCGTCGGCGAGCAGTACTTC. Residues: CSARGFGTVGEQYF. The gene calls are TRBV20-1 and TRBJ2-7; D may be TRBD1 or TRBD2 (5 bases each). CDR1 and CDR2 from the germline V gene are DFQATT and SNEGSKA (reference sequence). The CDR3 is 14 residues long. V lost 1 base and J lost 6, with 16 bases in between.

The rearrangement links TRBV20-1 to TRBJ2-1; TRBD2 aligns across 12 bases. Germline lookup yields CDR1 DFQATT and CDR2 SNEGSKA (reference sequence). The junction had 8 bases not matched to a gene; V was cut back by 5 bases and J by 9 bases. CDR3 size: 14 residues. The CDR3 is CSAQTSGRISEQFF. In nucleotides, the CDR3 is TGCAGTGCTCAGACTAGCGGGAGAATTAGTGAGCAGTTCTTC.

This clonotype was seen more than once but under ten times. Since no conserved phenylalanine or tryptophan closes the CDR3, a read error is the likely cause. No DNA is shown, since the ends of the CDR3 on it are uncertain; the CDR3 is the one TCRdb lists. The gene calls are TRBV7-8 and TRBJ2-7; the DNA was not used to check the table's D call, TRBD2. The CDR3 is 10 residues long, counting both termini. CDR1 and CDR2 (germline): SGHVS, FQNEAQ. CDR3 sequence reads: CASSLGGQSL.

The table lists this clonotype with many counts. The CDR3 reads CSAREGGIGTDTQYF. The CDR3 nucleotides read TGCAGTGCTAGAGAAGGGGGGATTGGCACAGATACGCAGTATTTT. The chain carries TRBV20-1 and TRBJ2-3; possibly TRBD1 or TRBD2 for D (6 bases each). V shed 0 bases and J shed 1 base, with 11 bases lying between them. The CDR3 runs 15 residues. In germline, CDR1 is DFQATT, CDR2 SNEGSKA (reference sequence).

This clonotype was detected a few times. The chain has TRBV28 and TRBJ2-5; D uncertain. The CDR3 extends over 14 amino acids. The germline V gene encodes CDR1 MDHEN and CDR2 SYDVKM. Trimming removed 2 bases from V and 4 bases from J, with 11 bases in between. CDR3 sequence (DNA): TGTGCCAGCAGTTTAAGGTCCGACGGAGAGACCCAGTACTTC. It encodes CASSLRSDGETQYF.

This clonotype was observed a handful of times. The CDR3 loop reads CASSYSVGARFIPDTQYF. CDR3 sequence (DNA): TGTGCCAGCAGTTACTCGGTTGGGGCCCGGTTTATTCCAGATACGCAGTATTTT. The chain employs TRBV6-5 and TRBJ2-3; tentatively, D is TRBD1 (5 bases). CDR3 size: 18 residues. CDR1 and CDR2 from the germline V gene are MNHEY and SVGAGI. V lost 0 bases and J 4 bases, leaving 20 bases between the germline ends.

There are a few counts of this clonotype. V usage is TRBV4-3 and J usage is TRBJ2-7; tentatively, D is TRBD1 (5 bases). Germline assignment: CDR1 LGHNA and CDR2 YSLEER. This CDR3 spans 13 amino acids. Trimming stripped 0 bases from V and 6 bases from J, with 9 bases between. The CDR3 reads CASSQDLQGEQYF. As DNA, the CDR3 is TGCGCCAGCAGCCAAGATCTGCAGGGCGAGCAGTACTTC.

The chain links TRBV5-1 to TRBJ2-2; 8 bases are a match to TRBD1. V dropped 5 bases and J dropped 1; count of bases not matched to a gene: 4. The CDR3 loop spans 15 amino acids. The germline V gene has CDR1 SGHRS and CDR2 YFSETQ. The CDR3 DNA is TGCGCCAGCAGGACCGGGACAGGGAACACCGGGGAGCTGTTTTTT. This gives the protein CASRTGTGNTGELFF.

This clonotype occurred a few times. The chain has TRBV4-3 and TRBJ2-1; 10 bases are shared with TRBD2. V dropped 1 base and J dropped 8; count of bases not matched to a gene: 5. Germline V gene data show CDR1 as LGHNA and CDR2 as YSLEER. This CDR3 comprises 15 residues. CDR3 in amino acids: CASSQGISGRYEQFF. DNA of the CDR3: TGCGCCAGCAGCCAAGGCATTAGCGGGAGGTATGAGCAGTTCTTC.

The chain employs TRBV12-3 or TRBV12-4 and TRBJ2-3; 11 nucleotides line up with TRBD1. The trim removed 8 bases at V and 8 bases at J, leaving 9 bases unmatched. The CDR3 extends over 14 amino acids. In DNA, the CDR3 is TGTGCCAGCCGACCGGGACAGGGGGTCGGTACGCAGTATTTT. This gives the protein CASRPGQGVGTQYF.

The chain is built from TRBV14 and TRBJ1-6; unclear D gene. Germline loops: CDR1 SGHDN, CDR2 FVKESK. The CDR3 contains 14 residues. Trimming pared 6 bases from V and 5 bases from J, leaving 11 bases between. The CDR3 loop reads CASRLRPNNSPLHF. The CDR3 nucleotides read TGTGCCAGCAGATTACGCCCAAATAATTCACCCCTCCACTTT.

The chain links TRBV4-3 to TRBJ2-3; D possibly corresponds to TRBD1 (5 bases). CDR3 length: 13 amino acids. CDR1 LGHNA and CDR2 YSLEER come from the germline V gene. Trimming shortened V by 0 bases and J by 8 bases, and 9 bases separated the two germline ends. The CDR3: CASSQEQAFTQYF. CDR3 nucleotides: TGCGCCAGCAGCCAAGAACAGGCTTTTACGCAGTATTTT.

The sample holds many counts of this clonotype. The chain links TRBV3-1 to TRBJ2-3; 12 nucleotides align to TRBD2. Germline lookup yields CDR1 LGHDT and CDR2 YNNKEL (reference sequence). The CDR3 is made up of 16 amino acids. V lost 1 base, J lost 8 bases, and 7 bases stayed unmatched. The CDR3 nucleotides read TGTGCCAGCAGCCAAGGAACTAGCGGGAGGTCACGTACGCAGTATTTT. This encodes CASSQGTSGRSRTQYF.

This chain links TRBV7-2 with TRBJ2-2; 8 bases line up with TRBD2. The CDR3 runs to 16 residues. Germline V lookup: CDR1 SGHTA, CDR2 FQGNSA. V lost 0 bases, J lost 6 bases, and 6 bases stayed unmatched. The chain's CDR3 is CASSLAGLVSSGELFF. CDR3 sequence (DNA): TGTGCCAGCAGCTTAGCGGGACTAGTGTCTTCCGGGGAGCTGTTTTTT.

The chain recombines TRBV7-6 with TRBJ2-1; weak D call: TRBD2 (7 bases). CDR1 and CDR2 (germline): SGHVS, FNYEAQ. The V and J ends lost 0 bases and 4 bases respectively, with 13 bases between them. The CDR3 covers 16 residues. The CDR3 bases are TGTGCCAGCAGCTTAGCGGGGGGGCTTCCTTACAATGAGCAGTTCTTC. As protein: CASSLAGGLPYNEQFF.

This clonotype turned up a few times. This sequence joins TRBV20-1 and TRBJ2-1; possible D gene TRBD2, 5 bases. The ends were cut back, 3 bases at V and 8 bases at J, with 11 bases in the middle. The germline gives CDR1 DFQATT, CDR2 SNEGSKA (reference sequence). CDR3 length: 12 amino acids. The CDR3: CSASTRVHEQFF. Here the CDR3 DNA reads TGCAGTGCTAGTACGAGGGTACATGAGCAGTTCTTC.

This clonotype was recorded many times. This rearrangement joins TRBV5-1 to TRBJ2-7; 7 bases match TRBD1. The junction had 5 bases not matched to a gene; V was cut back by 0 bases and J by 5 bases. Germline V lookup: CDR1 SGHRS, CDR2 YFSETQ. The CDR3 consists of 14 residues. The CDR3 region is CASSLGQGSDEQYF. The CDR3 nucleotides read TGCGCCAGCAGCTTGGGACAGGGAAGTGACGAGCAGTACTTC.